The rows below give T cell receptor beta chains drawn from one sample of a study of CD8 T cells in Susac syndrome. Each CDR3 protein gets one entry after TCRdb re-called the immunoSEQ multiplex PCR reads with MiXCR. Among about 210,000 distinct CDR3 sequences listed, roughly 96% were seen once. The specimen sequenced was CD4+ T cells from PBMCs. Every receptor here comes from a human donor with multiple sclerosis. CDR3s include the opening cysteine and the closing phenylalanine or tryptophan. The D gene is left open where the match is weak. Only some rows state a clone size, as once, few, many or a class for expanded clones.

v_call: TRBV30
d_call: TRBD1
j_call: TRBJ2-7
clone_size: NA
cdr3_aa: CAWSGWDRSSYEQYF
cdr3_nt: TGTGCCTGGAGTGGGTGGGACAGGAGCTCCTACGAGCAGTACTTC

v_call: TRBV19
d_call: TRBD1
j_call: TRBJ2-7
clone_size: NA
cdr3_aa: CASSNQDRGGYEQYF
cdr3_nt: TGTGCCAGTAGTAACCAGGACAGGGGCGGCTACGAGCAGTACTTC

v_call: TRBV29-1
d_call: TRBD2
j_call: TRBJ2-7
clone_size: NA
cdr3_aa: CSVEAGANYEQYF
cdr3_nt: TGCAGCGTGGAAGCGGGGGCGAACTACGAGCAGTACTTC

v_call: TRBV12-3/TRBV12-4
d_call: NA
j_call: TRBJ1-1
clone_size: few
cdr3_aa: CASSFQGNTEAFF
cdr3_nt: TGTGCCAGCAGTTTTCAGGGGAACACTGAAGCTTTCTTT

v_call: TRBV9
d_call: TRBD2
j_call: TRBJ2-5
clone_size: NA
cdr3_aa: CASSVDPAGGPVETQYF
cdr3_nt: TGTGCCAGCAGCGTAGACCCAGCGGGGGGGCCGGTGGAGACCCAGTACTTC

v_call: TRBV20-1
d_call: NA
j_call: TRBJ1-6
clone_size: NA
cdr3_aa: CSARQDLSIINSPLHF
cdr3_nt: TGCAGTGCTCGACAAGACCTCAGCATTATAAATTCACCCCTCCACTTT

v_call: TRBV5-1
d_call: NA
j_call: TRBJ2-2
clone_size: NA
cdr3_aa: CASSLEGPGELFF
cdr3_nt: TGCGCCAGCAGCTTGGAGGGTCCCGGGGAGCTGTTTTTT

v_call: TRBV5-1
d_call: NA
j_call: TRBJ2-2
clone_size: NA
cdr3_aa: CASSLAVSNTGELFF
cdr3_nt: TGCGCCAGCAGCTTGGCGGTCTCGAACACCGGGGAGCTGTTTTTT

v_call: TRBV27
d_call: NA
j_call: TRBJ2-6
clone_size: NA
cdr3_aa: CASSSLSGANVLTF
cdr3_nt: TGTGCCAGCAGTTCCCTCTCTGGGGCCAACGTCCTGACTTTC

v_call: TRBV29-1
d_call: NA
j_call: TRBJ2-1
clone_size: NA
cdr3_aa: CSAGSYNEQFF
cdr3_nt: TGCAGCGCAGGGTCCTACAATGAGCAGTTCTTC

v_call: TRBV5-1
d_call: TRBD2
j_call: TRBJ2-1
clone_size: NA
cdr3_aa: CASSLAGTSGGPSSYNEQFF
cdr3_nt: TGCGCCAGCAGCTTGGCCGGGACTAGCGGGGGCCCCAGCTCCTACAATGAGCAGTTCTTC

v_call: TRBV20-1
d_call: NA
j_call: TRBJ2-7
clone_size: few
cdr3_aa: CSARGQSYEQYF
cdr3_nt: TGCAGTGCTAGAGGGCAGTCCTACGAGCAGTACTTC

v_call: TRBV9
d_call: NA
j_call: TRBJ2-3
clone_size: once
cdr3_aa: CASSVVGQNTQYF
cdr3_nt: TGTGCCAGCAGCGTAGTTGGGCAGAATACGCAGTATTTT

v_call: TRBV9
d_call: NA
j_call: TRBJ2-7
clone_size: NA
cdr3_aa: CASSVGQSYEQYF
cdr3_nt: TGTGCCAGCAGCGTAGGACAATCCTACGAGCAGTACTTC

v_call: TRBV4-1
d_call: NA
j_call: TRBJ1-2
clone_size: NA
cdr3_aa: CASSQGGGNYGYTF
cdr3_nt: TGCGCCAGCAGCCAAGGAGGAGGTAACTATGGCTACACCTTC

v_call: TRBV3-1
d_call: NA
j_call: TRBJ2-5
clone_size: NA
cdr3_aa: CASSLMDQDGTQYF
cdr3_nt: TGTGCCAGCAGCCTAATGGACCAAGACGGGACCCAGTACTTC

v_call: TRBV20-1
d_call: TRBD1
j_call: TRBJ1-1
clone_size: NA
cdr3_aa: CRMTGDVVGTEAFF
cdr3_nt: TGCAGGATGACAGGGGATGTTGTCGGTACTGAAGCTTTCTTT

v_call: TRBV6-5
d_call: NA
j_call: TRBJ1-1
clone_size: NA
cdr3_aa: CASSLYRATEAFF
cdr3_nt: TGTGCCAGCAGTTTATACAGGGCCACTGAAGCTTTCTTT

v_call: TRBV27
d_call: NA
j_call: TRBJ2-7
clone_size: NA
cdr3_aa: CASSSTPTGNPYEQYF
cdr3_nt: TGTGCCAGCAGTTCCACCCCGACAGGTAACCCCTACGAGCAGTACTTC

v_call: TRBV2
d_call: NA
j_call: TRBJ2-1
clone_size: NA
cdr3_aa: CASSVNNEQFF
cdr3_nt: TGTGCCAGCAGTGTCAACAATGAGCAGTTCTTC

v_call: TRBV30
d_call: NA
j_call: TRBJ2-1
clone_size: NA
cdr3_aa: CAWSAGQSYNEQFF
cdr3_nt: TGTGCCTGGAGTGCGGGGCAATCCTACAATGAGCAGTTCTTC

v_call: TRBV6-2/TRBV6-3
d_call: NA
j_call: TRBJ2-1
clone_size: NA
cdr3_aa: CASSPDRGSAQFF
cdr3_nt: TGTGCCAGCAGTCCCGATCGGGGGTCGGCGCAGTTCTTC

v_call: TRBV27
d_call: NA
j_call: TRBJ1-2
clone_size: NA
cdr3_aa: CASSLRINYGYTF
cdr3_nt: TGTGCCAGCAGTTTGCGGATTAACTATGGCTACACCTTC

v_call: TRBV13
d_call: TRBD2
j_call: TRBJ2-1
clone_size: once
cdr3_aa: CASSPSKQSGTSGYNEQFF
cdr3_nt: TGTGCCAGCAGCCCGAGTAAACAATCCGGGACTAGCGGGTACAATGAGCAGTTCTTC

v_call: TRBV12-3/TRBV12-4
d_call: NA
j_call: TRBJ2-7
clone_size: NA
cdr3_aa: CASSLSASYEQYF
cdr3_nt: TGTGCCAGCAGTTTATCGGCCAGCTACGAGCAGTACTTC

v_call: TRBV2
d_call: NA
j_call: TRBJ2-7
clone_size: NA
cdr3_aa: CASSEAGPYEQYF
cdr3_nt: TGTGCCAGCAGTGAAGCGGGTCCCTACGAGCAGTACTTC